These 9 T cell receptor beta chains were sequenced from one sample in a study of human T cells and chemical hapten exposure. TCRdb re-called the RACE reads with MiXCR, one entry per CDR3 protein. Of under 400,000 distinct CDR3 sequences listed, roughly 5.3% are singletons. Time point reported: pre-sensitization, week 0. Treatment given: therapeutic diphenylcyclopropenone sensitization with weekly scalp DPC. The sequenced sample was whole blood, obtained in connection with sensitization to the hapten diphenylcyclopropenone (DPC). The receptor set was obtained from a woman between 45 and 60 years old with alopecia areata. Some clones in this sample may be carry-over from other donors' samples.

This clonotype came up a few times. The V call is TRBV18, the J call TRBJ2-5; 8 nucleotides line up with TRBD1. Germline V lookup: CDR1 KGHSH, CDR2 LQKENI. This CDR3 has 14 amino acids. V lost 6 bases, J lost 4 bases, and 7 bases stayed unmatched. The DNA for the CDR3 is TGTGCCAGCTCTCGCAAGGACAGGGCAGAGACCCAGTACTTC. As protein: CASSRKDRAETQYF.

This clonotype was seen more than once but under ten times. This chain uses TRBV7-2 with TRBJ2-7, with TRBD1 as a possible D gene (5 bases). The CDR3 spans 14 residues. The V and J ends lost 1 base and 5 bases respectively, with 12 bases between them. Germline CDR1 and CDR2: SGHTA and FQGNSA. CDR3 nucleotide sequence: TGTGCCAGCAGCTTAGGACAGTCCCCAGACGAGCAGTACTTC. Its translation: CASSLGQSPDEQYF.

This sequence joins TRBV5-1 and TRBJ2-5; 8 bases are shared with TRBD1. Germline lookup yields CDR1 SGHRS and CDR2 YFSETQ. V lost 5 bases and J lost 3; bases outside the gene matches: 6. The CDR3 loop spans 14 amino acids. The DNA for the CDR3 is TGCGCCAGCAGACCTACAGGGGGTAAAGAGACCCAGTACTTC. Translating gives CASRPTGGKETQYF.

As regards this clonotype: Since a much larger clone is just one base distant, this may be a read error. In DNA form, the CDR3 reads TGCAGTGCTAGAGCAATGCGGGAGAGCACAGTTACGCAGTATTTT. As protein: CSARAMRESTVTQYF. This chain connects TRBV20-1 to TRBJ2-3; 7 bases are a match to TRBD2. The CDR3 length is 15 residues. Germline loops: CDR1 DFQATT, CDR2 SNEGSKA (reference sequence).

This clonotype was seen many times. The V and J genes are TRBV12-3 or TRBV12-4 and TRBJ2-7; D remains ambiguous. The V and J ends lost 2 bases and 7 bases respectively, with 6 bases between them. This CDR3 has 11 residues. The CDR3: CASSLMGEQYF. The DNA for the CDR3 is TGTGCCAGCAGTTTAATGGGGGAGCAGTACTTC.

This clonotype was picked up a small number of times. This chain connects TRBV27 to TRBJ2-5; D is tentatively TRBD1 or TRBD2 (5 bases each). Trimming left V 3 bases short and J 1 base short, with 12 bases between. The germline V gene has CDR1 MNHEY and CDR2 SMNVEV (reference sequence). The CDR3 covers 15 residues. CDR3 DNA sequence: TGTGCCAGCAGTTTGGTGGGACGGACCCAAGAGACCCAGTACTTC. Encoded protein: CASSLVGRTQETQYF.

This clonotype was counted between two and nine times. The V and J genes are TRBV7-8 and TRBJ2-5; D is perhaps TRBD1 (6 bases). The CDR3 sequence is 16 residues long. Germline V gene sequence: CDR1 SGHVS, CDR2 FQNEAQ. Trimming shortened V by 8 bases and J by 4 bases, and 23 bases separated the two germline ends. For the CDR3, the DNA is TGTGCCAGCGGCCTCAGACCGGGACAAGGTGGAGAGACCCAGTACTTC. This codes for CASGLRPGQGGETQYF.

The table lists this clonotype with a few counts. The genes are TRBV6-1 and TRBJ1-1; weak D call: TRBD1 (6 bases). The germline V gene has CDR1 MNHNS and CDR2 SASEGT. The CDR3 totals 14 residues. V was trimmed by 4 bases and J by 2 bases, leaving 11 bases between them. CDR3 DNA sequence: TGTGCCAGCAGTGGTGGACAGATCAACACTGAAGCTTTCTTT. It translates to CASSGGQINTEAFF.

In this sample, this clonotype turned up many times. The chain joins TRBV12-3 or TRBV12-4 to TRBJ2-7, with 11 bases fitting TRBD2. The CDR3 length is 19 residues. V gave up 6 bases and J gave up 3 bases; unmatched junction bases: 19. The DNA of the CDR3 is TGTGCCAGCAGGGGGGCCTGGACGTTCGGACTAGCGGGCGGCTACGAGCAGTACTTC. Translation: CASRGAWTFGLAGGYEQYF.